This TCR beta chain was captured in a study of post-analysis software for immune sequencing data. Study as a whole: The study covered relapsing-remitting, secondary progressive and progressive-relapsing courses of multiple sclerosis.

On this clonotype: Its specificity is not known.

General study points: Comparison with controls showed significantly lower normalized Chao1 diversity in multiple sclerosis patients. TRBV5-6, TRBV5-1 and TRBV20-1 were among a handful of TRBV segments more frequent in patients than controls.

TCR beta cDNA libraries had unique molecular identifiers. About half a million cDNA molecules were recovered from an input of about 0.9 to 11 million T cells. One entry per CDR3 protein, called by TCRdb with MiXCR from the PCR reads. The table lists 170,000 or so distinct CDR3 sequences, 30% of them singletons. Per the germline V gene, CDR1 is SNHLY and CDR2 is FYNNEI. This CDR3 is built from 16 residues. V lost 4 bases to trimming and J lost 7 bases, with 20 bases between them. The sequenced material came from blood. The clonotype comes from a girl aged 10-17 years with multiple sclerosis. This sequence joins TRBV2 and TRBJ1-5, with D tentatively TRBD1 (5 bases). CDR3 nucleotide sequence: TGTGCCAGCAGTGTGAGGCGATTTTCAGGGCCACAGCCCCAGCATTTT. This translates into CASSVRRFSGPQPQHF.